This T cell receptor beta chain is from a study of graft-versus-host responses after intestinal transplantation. On the study more broadly: Among the recipients, transplants were multivisceral, liver-intestinal, or isolated intestinal. Study results and caveats: Maximum circulating GvH clone levels tracked with early post-transplant HvG decreases. Among recipient marrow samples, GvH clones were found; some appeared first in ileum or blood. Allografts from individuals with graft-donor T cell macrochimerism displayed high graft-versus-host to host-versus-graft clonal ratios.

As concerns this clone: What it binds is unknown.

The ends lost 7 bases at V and 4 bases at J; junction bases unmatched: 11. Germline CDR1 SEHNR, CDR2 FQNEAQ (reference sequence). CDR3 length: 15 residues. Sequencing used immunoSEQ multiplex PCR; TCRdb keeps in-frame clones, though not all of them. Of 80,000 to 95,000 clones listed, more than 85% are singletons. V and J are TRBV7-9 and TRBJ1-2; 8 bases map to TRBD1. This specimen consisted of unstimulated CD8+ T cells sorted from spleen or lymph node cells, obtained before intestinal transplant. This TCR came from a human donor who received an intestinal transplant. CDR3 in amino acids: CASTPGAGGVYGYTF. DNA for the CDR3: TGTGCCAGCACCCCTGGGGCAGGGGGCGTCTATGGCTACACCTTC.